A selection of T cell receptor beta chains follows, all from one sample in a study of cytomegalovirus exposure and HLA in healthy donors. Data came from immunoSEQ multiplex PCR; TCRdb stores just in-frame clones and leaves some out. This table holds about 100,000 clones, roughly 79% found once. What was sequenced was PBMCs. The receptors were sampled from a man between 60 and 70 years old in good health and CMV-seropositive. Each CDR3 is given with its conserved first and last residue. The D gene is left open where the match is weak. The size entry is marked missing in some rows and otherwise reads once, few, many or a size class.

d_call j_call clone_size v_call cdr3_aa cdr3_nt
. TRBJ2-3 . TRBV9 CASTSAVPDTQYF TGTGCCAGCACGAGTGCGGTCCCAGATACGCAGTATTTT
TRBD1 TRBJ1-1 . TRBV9 CASSRTGVTEAFF TGTGCCAGCAGCCGGACAGGGGTCACTGAAGCTTTCTTT
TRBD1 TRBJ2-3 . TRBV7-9 CASSLGDRGRVDTQYF TGTGCCAGCAGCTTAGGGGACAGGGGGCGAGTAGATACGCAGTATTTT
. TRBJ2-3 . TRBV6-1 CASSHYGRGTDTQYF TGTGCCAGCAGTCATTATGGACGGGGGACAGATACGCAGTATTTT
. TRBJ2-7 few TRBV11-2 CASRSIAIYEQYF TGTGCCAGCCGCAGTATAGCGATTTACGAGCAGTACTTC
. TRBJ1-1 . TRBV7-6 CASSLADTLNTEAFF TGTGCCAGCAGCTTAGCAGACACCTTGAACACTGAAGCTTTCTTT
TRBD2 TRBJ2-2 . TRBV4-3 CASSQFPPSLAGNTGELFF TGCGCCAGCAGCCAATTCCCCCCAAGTCTAGCGGGCAACACCGGGGAGCTGTTTTTT
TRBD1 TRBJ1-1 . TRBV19 CASRPGQGSRAFF TGTGCCAGCAGACCGGGACAGGGGTCGCGAGCTTTCTTT
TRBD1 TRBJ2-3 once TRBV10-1 CASSDYGQGQDTQYF TGCGCCAGCAGTGACTACGGACAGGGTCAGGATACGCAGTATTTT
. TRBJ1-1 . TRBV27 CASKSANTEAFF TGTGCCAGCAAGAGCGCGAACACTGAAGCTTTCTTT
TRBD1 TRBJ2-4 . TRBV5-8 CTSSPRGIFGKFAKNIQYF TGTACCAGCAGCCCCAGGGGGATTTTTGGCAAATTCGCCAAAAACATTCAGTACTTC
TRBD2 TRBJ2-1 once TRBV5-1 CASSWGGGARNEQFF TGCGCCAGCAGCTGGGGCGGGGGGGCTCGGAATGAGCAGTTCTTC
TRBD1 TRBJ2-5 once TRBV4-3 CASSQDKTGGGETQYF TGCGCCAGCAGCCAAGATAAAACAGGGGGCGGGGAGACCCAGTACTTC
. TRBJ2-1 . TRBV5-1 CASSPSDSREWFF TGCGCCAGCAGCCCCTCGGACAGCCGAGAGTGGTTCTTC
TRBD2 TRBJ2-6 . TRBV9 CASSSGTGAGSSGANVLTF TGTGCCAGCAGCAGCGGGACTGGGGCAGGGAGCTCTGGGGCCAACGTCCTGACTTTC
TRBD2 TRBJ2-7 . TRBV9 CASSSGGTYEQYF TGTGCCAGCAGCAGCGGGGGGACCTACGAGCAGTACTTC
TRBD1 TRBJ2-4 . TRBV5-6 CASSLQGAAKNIQYF TGTGCCAGCAGCTTGCAGGGGGCGGCCAAAAACATTCAGTACTTC
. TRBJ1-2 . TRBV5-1 CASSPGHPYGYTF TGCGCCAGCAGCCCGGGACACCCCTATGGCTACACCTTC
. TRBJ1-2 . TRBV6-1 CASSAAGDYGYTF TGTGCCAGCAGTGCAGCAGGGGACTATGGCTACACCTTC
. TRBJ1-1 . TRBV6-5 CAGTQGEAFF TGTGCCGGTACCCAGGGGGAAGCTTTCTTT
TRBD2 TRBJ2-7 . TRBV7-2 CASSLRLAGGPYEQYF TGTGCCAGCAGCTTACGGCTAGCGGGGGGGCCCTACGAGCAGTACTTC
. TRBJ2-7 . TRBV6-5 CASGGRTVYEQYF TGTGCCAGCGGGGGAAGGACAGTATACGAGCAGTACTTC
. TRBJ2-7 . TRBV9 CASSPLGDEQYF TGTGCCAGCAGCCCCCTCGGGGACGAGCAGTACTTC
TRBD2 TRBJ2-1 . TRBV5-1 CASSSGGTYNEQFF TGCGCCAGCAGTAGCGGGGGAACCTACAATGAGCAGTTCTTC
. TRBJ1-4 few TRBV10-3 CAIREDRENEKLFF TGTGCCATCAGGGAAGACAGAGAGAATGAAAAACTGTTTTTT
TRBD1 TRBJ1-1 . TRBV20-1 CSVGTDTEAFF TGCAGTGTTGGGACAGACACTGAAGCTTTCTTT
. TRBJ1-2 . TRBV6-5 CASTRGGAHYGYTF TGTGCCAGCACCCGCGGAGGGGCCCACTATGGCTACACCTTC
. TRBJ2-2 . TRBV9 CASSRDLLNTGELFF TGTGCCAGCAGCCGGGATCTCCTGAACACCGGGGAGCTGTTTTTT
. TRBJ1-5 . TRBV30 CAWSATGQQPQHF TGTGCCTGGAGTGCAACCGGACAGCAGCCCCAGCATTTT
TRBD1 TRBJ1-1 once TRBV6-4 CASSPDRGRRTEAFF TGTGCCAGCAGTCCCGACAGGGGGAGGAGGACTGAAGCTTTCTTT
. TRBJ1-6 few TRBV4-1 CASSQGRPLHF TGCGCCAGCAGCCAGGGCCGTCCCCTCCACTTT
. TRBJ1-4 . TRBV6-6 CASRTDVRGNEKLFF TGTGCCAGCAGGACGGACGTTCGCGGGAATGAAAAACTGTTTTTT
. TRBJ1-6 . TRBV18 CASSQTGYNSPLHF TGTGCCAGCTCCCAGACAGGCTATAATTCACCCCTCCACTTT
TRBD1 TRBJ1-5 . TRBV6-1 CASDLDRDQPQHF TGTGCCAGCGATCTTGACAGGGATCAGCCCCAGCATTTT
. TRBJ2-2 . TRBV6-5 CASRGRANTGELFF TGTGCCAGCAGGGGCAGAGCGAACACCGGGGAGCTGTTTTTT
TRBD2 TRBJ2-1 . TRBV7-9 CASSRPGTSGGNEQFF TGTGCCAGCAGCAGGCCCGGGACTAGCGGGGGCAATGAGCAGTTCTTC
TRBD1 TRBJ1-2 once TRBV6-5 CASSPQGTYGYTF TGTGCCAGCAGTCCACAGGGGACCTATGGCTACACCTTC
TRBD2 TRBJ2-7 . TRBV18 CASSPGEGYEQYF TGTGCCAGCTCACCAGGGGAGGGCTACGAGCAGTACTTC
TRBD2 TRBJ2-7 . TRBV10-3 CAIQRGASSYEQYF TGTGCCATTCAGCGGGGGGCGAGCTCCTACGAGCAGTACTTC
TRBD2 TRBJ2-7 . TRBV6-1 CATRLRGGSYEQYF TGTGCCACCCGCCTTCGGGGAGGGTCCTACGAGCAGTACTTC